The T cell receptor (beta chain) under discussion was sequenced for a study of cytomegalovirus exposure and HLA in healthy donors. Study results and caveats: It was shown in a later analysis that HLA-associated TCR beta chains were more clonally expanded than other, equally common chains.

This CDR3 has 12 residues. Deletions cut 3 bases from V and 4 bases from J, with 7 bases between. CDR1 and CDR2 (germline): MDHEN, SYDVKM. To note about this clone: What it binds is not known.

Primers included in the PCR were 60 Vbeta and 13 Jbeta primers. Method: immunoSEQ multiplex PCR; TCRdb's copy keeps in-frame clones and lacks some. The sample holds 130,000 to 150,000 clones, 76% seen once. The TCR sequence derives from a woman aged 40-49 years in good health and CMV-seronegative. The V call is TRBV28, the J call TRBJ2-7; no definite D call. The sample was PBMCs. The CDR3 coding sequence is TGTGCCAGCAGTTTGACACCTTACGAGCAGTACTTC. Its protein product is CASSLTPYEQYF. Together with reference TRBV28 and TRBJ2-7, the CDR3 gives the full variable domain: DVKVTQSSRYLVKRTGEKVFLECVQDMDHENMFWYRQDPGLGLRLIYFSYDVKMKEKGDIPEGYSVSREKKERFSLILESASTNQTSMYLCASSLTPYEQYFGPGTRLTVT.